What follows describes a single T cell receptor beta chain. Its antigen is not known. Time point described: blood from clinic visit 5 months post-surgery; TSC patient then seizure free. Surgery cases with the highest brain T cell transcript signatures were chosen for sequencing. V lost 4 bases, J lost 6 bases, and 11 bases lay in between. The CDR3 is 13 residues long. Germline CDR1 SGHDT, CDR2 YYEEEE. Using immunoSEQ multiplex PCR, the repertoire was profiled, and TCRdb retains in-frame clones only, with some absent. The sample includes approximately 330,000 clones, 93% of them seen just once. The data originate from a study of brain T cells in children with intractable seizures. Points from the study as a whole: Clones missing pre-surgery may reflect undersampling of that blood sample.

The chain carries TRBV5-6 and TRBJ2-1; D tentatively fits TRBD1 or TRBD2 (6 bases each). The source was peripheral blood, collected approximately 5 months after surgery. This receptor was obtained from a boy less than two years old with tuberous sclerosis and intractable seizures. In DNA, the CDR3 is TGTGCCAGCAGCGGCGGGACAATCAATGAGCAGTTCTTC. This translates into CASSGGTINEQFF.